This T cell receptor (beta chain) emerged from a study of T cell responses to AZD1222 COVID-19 vaccine. General study findings and limits: Regions 160-218 and 743-854 held dominance among vaccine-associated CD4 TCRs, which spanned spike. Among AZD1222 vaccinees, only five to seven were seropositive at baseline. A rise in Spike-specific TCR breadth and depth followed two AZD1222 doses.

Some clones are missing from TCRdb's copy, which holds only in-frame ones; the method was immunoSEQ multiplex PCR. The table shows 60,000 to 85,000 clones, with roughly 91% occurring only once. Pooling of second doses given at about 4 or about 12 weeks was done. Worth noting for this clone: The antigen is unknown.

The CDR3 sequence is 15 residues long. The V and J ends lost 0 bases and 5 bases respectively, with 13 bases between them. From germline, CDR1 is MGHRA and CDR2 YSYEKL. The receptor's source is an adult who received the AZD1222 COVID-19 vaccine. Here the sequenced sample was peripheral blood, taken 28 days after the second AZD1222 dose. The chain couples TRBV4-1 to TRBJ1-1; weak D call: TRBD1 (5 bases). The CDR3 coding sequence is TGCGCCAGCAGCCAAGATTCGCAGGGTAGAACTGAAGCTTTCTTT. This translates into CASSQDSQGRTEAFF.